Shown below are 21 T cell receptor beta chains from a single sample sequenced in a study of blood T cell repertoires in COVID-19. The method was immunoSEQ multiplex PCR; TCRdb's version includes in-frame clones alone and lacks a portion of them. The sample lists about 94,000 clones, more than 65% occurring once. The sequencing sample was made of peripheral blood. Source of these receptors: a man in his sixties with acute or convalescent COVID-19.

The chain employs TRBV19 and TRBJ1-6, with 7 bases lining up with TRBD1. Trimming at V came to 6 bases and at J to 7 bases, leaving 3 bases not matched to a gene. The CDR3 length is 13 residues. Germline CDR1 is LNHDA and CDR2 is SQIVND (reference sequence). CDR3 region: CASRATGNSPLHF. The CDR3 DNA is TGTGCCAGTAGGGCGACAGGGAATTCACCCCTCCACTTT.

V and J are TRBV6-5 and TRBJ2-5, with D perhaps TRBD1 (5 bases). With 7 bases removed from V and 1 base from J, the gap between germline ends came to 10 bases. The CDR3 is made up of 13 amino acids. Germline-derived CDR1 and CDR2 are MNHEY and SVGAGI. As DNA, the CDR3 is TGTGCCAGCAACCAGGGTGGCCAAGAGACCCAGTACTTC. Residues: CASNQGGQETQYF.

This clone has more than one count but fewer than ten. The rearrangement uses TRBV6-5 and TRBJ1-6, with D maybe TRBD1 (6 bases). This CDR3 comprises 13 residues. V lost 2 bases, J lost 10 bases, and 9 bases lay in between. CDR1 MNHEY and CDR2 SVGAGI come from the germline V gene. This CDR3 reads CASSYTGRSPLHF. The CDR3 nucleotides read TGTGCCAGCAGTTACACAGGGAGATCACCCCTCCACTTT.

The chain combines TRBV9 with TRBJ2-1; 12 bases align to TRBD2. This CDR3 comprises 16 residues. CDR1 SGDLS and CDR2 YYNGEE come from the germline V gene. Trimming cost V 4 bases and J 6 bases; bases outside gene matches: 8. The CDR3 loop reads CASSFPGLAGSNEQFF. The CDR3 region has the DNA TGTGCCAGCAGCTTTCCCGGACTAGCGGGGAGCAATGAGCAGTTCTTC.

The gene calls are TRBV5-6 and TRBJ2-1, with 8 bases matching TRBD2. The ends lost 4 bases at V and 9 bases at J; junction bases unmatched: 6. This CDR3 is built from 13 residues. From germline, CDR1 is SGHDT and CDR2 YYEEEE. CDR3 in amino acids: CASSPGGLSEQFF. Written as DNA, the CDR3 is TGTGCCAGCAGCCCGGGGGGGCTAAGTGAGCAGTTCTTC. Together with reference TRBV5-6 and TRBJ2-1, the CDR3 gives the full variable domain: DAGVTQSPTHLIKTRGQQVTLRCSPKSGHDTVSWYQQALGQGPQFIFQYYEEEERQRGNFPDRFSGHQFPNYSSELNVNALLLGDSALYLCASSPGGLSEQFFGPGTRLTVL.

The table lists this clone with a count of one. The chain uses TRBV3-1 (or the pseudogene TRBV3-2) and TRBJ1-4; D may be TRBD1 (5 bases). V was shortened by 1 base and J by 0 bases, with 15 bases between the two germline ends. Germline CDR1 reads LGHDT; CDR2 reads YNNKEL (reference sequence). The CDR3 sequence is 18 residues long. CDR3 in amino acids: CASSQGSDSFATNEKLFF. The CDR3 coding sequence is TGTGCCAGCAGCCAAGGTAGTGACAGTTTTGCAACTAATGAAAAACTGTTTTTT.

The gene calls are TRBV7-2 and TRBJ2-5; a possible D gene is TRBD1 (6 bases). The CDR3 is 15 residues long. Germline V gives CDR1 SGHTA, CDR2 FQGNSA. Trimming shortened V by 5 bases and J by 2 bases, and 15 bases separated the two germline ends. The CDR3 region is CASSKTGTQQETQYF. The DNA of the CDR3 is TGTGCCAGCAGCAAAACCGGGACACAACAAGAGACCCAGTACTTC.

The chain carries TRBV6-5 and TRBJ1-2; no definite D call. The CDR3 extends over 14 amino acids. V gave up 2 bases and J gave up 3 bases, with 10 bases separating them. Germline V gene lookup returns CDR1 MNHEY and CDR2 SVGAGI. This CDR3 is CASSYASQYYGYTF. The CDR3 nucleotides read TGTGCCAGCAGTTACGCAAGCCAATACTATGGCTACACCTTC.

This chain uses TRBV3-1 (or the pseudogene TRBV3-2) with TRBJ1-2, with TRBD1 matching 8 bases. Germline lookup yields CDR1 LGHDT and CDR2 YNNKEL (reference sequence). J gave up 7 bases and V 3 bases, and 7 bases lay outside the gene matches. The CDR3 runs 14 residues. The CDR3 DNA sequence: TGTGCCAGCAGCCATCAAACAGGGGGGAGTGGCTACACCTTC. As protein: CASSHQTGGSGYTF.

The chain links TRBV5-1 to TRBJ1-3; D is uncertain. Germline V CDR1 and CDR2: SGHRS, YFSETQ. This CDR3 is 14 amino acids long. Trimming removed 0 bases from V and 4 bases from J, with 8 bases in between. DNA of the CDR3: TGCGCCAGCAGCTTGGGTCGCCAGGGAAACACCATATATTTT. Protein: CASSLGRQGNTIYF.

The genes are TRBV30 and TRBJ1-6; TRBD1 might be the D (5 bases). This CDR3 spans 14 amino acids. V gave up 1 base and J gave up 7 bases, with 11 bases separating them. The germline gives CDR1 GTSNPN, CDR2 SVGIG (reference sequence). The CDR3 DNA reads as TGTGCCTGGAGTGACCTCGACAGAAATTCACCCCTCCACTTT. Its translation: CAWSDLDRNSPLHF.

The V and J genes are TRBV7-9 and TRBJ2-2; no definite D call. The CDR3 loop spans 13 amino acids. V was cut by 2 bases and J by 5 bases, with 6 bases left in between. The germline CDR1 and CDR2 sequences are SEHNR and FQNEAQ (reference sequence). The CDR3 sequence: CASSLWSTGELFF. The CDR3 nucleotides are TGTGCCAGCAGCTTATGGAGTACCGGGGAGCTGTTTTTT. The whole variable domain, remainder taken from reference TRBV7-9 and TRBJ2-2, is DTGVSQNPRHKITKRGQNVTFRCDPISEHNRLYWYRQTLGQGPEFLTYFQNEAQLEKSRLLSDRFSAERPKGSFSTLEIQRTEQGDSAMYLCASSLWSTGELFFGEGSRLTVL.

The chain has TRBV2 and TRBJ1-6, with a tentative D call TRBD1 (6 bases). Looked up from germline, CDR1 is SNHLY and CDR2 is FYNNEI. This CDR3 is built from 15 residues. V was trimmed by 5 bases and J by 3 bases, leaving 11 bases between them. The CDR3: CASSFGGNYNSPLHF. The CDR3 DNA is TGTGCCAGCAGTTTTGGGGGCAACTATAATTCACCCCTCCACTTT.

This clone has a single count. The chain carries TRBV7-9 and TRBJ2-3; 7 bases are a match to TRBD2. Germline trimming cut 3 bases from V and 4 bases from J; bases unmatched to any gene: 7. Germline V gene sequence: CDR1 SEHNR, CDR2 FQNEAQ (reference sequence). The CDR3 covers 15 residues. CDR3 DNA sequence: TGTGCCAGCAGCTTCGTCCGGGGAGGGGCAGATACGCAGTATTTT. Protein sequence: CASSFVRGGADTQYF.

This rearrangement joins TRBV19 to TRBJ1-5; 8 bases line up with TRBD1. The CDR3 is made up of 16 amino acids. In germline, CDR1 is LNHDA, CDR2 SQIVND (reference sequence). V lost 3 bases to trimming and J lost 5 bases; unmatched junction nucleotides: 9. The CDR3 DNA reads as TGTGCCAGTAGTATCAACGCAGGGGGCGCGTATCAGCCCCAGCATTTT. It specifies CASSINAGGAYQPQHF.

The chain carries TRBV5-1 and TRBJ1-5, with 7 nucleotides matching TRBD1. This CDR3 has 14 amino acids. The germline V gene encodes CDR1 SGHRS and CDR2 YFSETQ. V gave up 4 bases and J gave up 2 bases; unmatched junction bases: 3. Here the CDR3 reads CASSVTGGNQPQHF. As DNA, the CDR3 is TGCGCCAGCAGCGTTACAGGGGGCAATCAGCCCCAGCATTTT.

This chain uses TRBV3-1 (or the pseudogene TRBV3-2) with TRBJ1-1, with 10 bases aligning to TRBD1. This CDR3 is built from 14 residues. The germline V gene encodes CDR1 LGHDT and CDR2 YNNKEL (reference sequence). Trimming at V came to 4 bases and at J to 1 base, leaving 0 bases not matched to a gene. CDR3 loop: CASSRTGGNTEAFF. The CDR3 DNA sequence: TGTGCCAGCAGCCGGACAGGGGGGAACACTGAAGCTTTCTTT.

This clone was seen only once. The J gene is TRBJ1-1, the V gene TRBV9; no firm D call. The germline CDR1 and CDR2 sequences are SGDLS and YYNGEE. V was cut by 3 bases and J by 2 bases, with 17 bases left in between. This CDR3 contains 16 residues. The CDR3 nucleotides are TGTGCCAGCAGCGCTCCTCCGGCAGGATATAACACTGAAGCTTTCTTT. Translation gives CASSAPPAGYNTEAFF.

V and J are TRBV6-5 and TRBJ1-1, with D unresolved. There are 13 residues in the CDR3. Germline assignment: CDR1 MNHEY and CDR2 SVGAGI. V shed 2 bases and J shed 5 bases, with 9 bases lying between them. The CDR3 DNA reads TGTGCCAGCAGTTACGTGTCAAATACTGAAGCTTTCTTT. Translation gives CASSYVSNTEAFF.

The chain is built from TRBV30 and TRBJ2-1; D gene unclear. This CDR3 comprises 12 residues. Germline loops: CDR1 GTSNPN, CDR2 SVGIG (reference sequence). Trimming cost V 0 bases and J 7 bases, with 7 bases left between them. The CDR3 DNA sequence: TGTGCCTGGAGTGTACTGAGGAATGAGCAGTTCTTC. It specifies CAWSVLRNEQFF. Full variable domain (missing parts from reference TRBV30 and TRBJ2-1): SQTIHQWPATLVQPVGSPLSLECTVEGTSNPNLYWYRQAAGRGLQLLFYSVGIGQISSEVPQNLSASRPQDRQFILSSKKLLLSDSGFYLCAWSVLRNEQFFGPGTRLTVL.

The CDR3 DNA is TGCGCCAGCAGCCCAGGCGACAGGATGAACACTGAAGCTTTCTTT. Its protein is CASSPGDRMNTEAFF. The chain couples TRBV4-1 to TRBJ1-1; D may be TRBD1 (6 bases). CDR1 is MGHRA, CDR2 YSYEKL, per germline. There are 15 residues in the CDR3. Trimming removed 4 bases from V and 0 bases from J, with 12 bases in between.